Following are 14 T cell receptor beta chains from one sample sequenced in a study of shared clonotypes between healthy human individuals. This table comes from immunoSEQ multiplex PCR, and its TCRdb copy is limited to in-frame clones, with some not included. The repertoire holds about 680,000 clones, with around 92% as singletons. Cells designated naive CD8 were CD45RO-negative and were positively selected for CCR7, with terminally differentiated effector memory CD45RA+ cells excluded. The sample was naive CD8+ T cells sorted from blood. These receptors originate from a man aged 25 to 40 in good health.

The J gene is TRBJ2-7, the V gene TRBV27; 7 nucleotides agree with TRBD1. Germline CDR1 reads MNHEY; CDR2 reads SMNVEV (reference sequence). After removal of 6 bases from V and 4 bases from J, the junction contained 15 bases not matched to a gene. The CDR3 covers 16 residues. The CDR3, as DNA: TGTGCCAGCAGCCCCTTTAGCACCACAGGGGTATACGAGCAGTACTTC. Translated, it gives CASSPFSTTGVYEQYF.

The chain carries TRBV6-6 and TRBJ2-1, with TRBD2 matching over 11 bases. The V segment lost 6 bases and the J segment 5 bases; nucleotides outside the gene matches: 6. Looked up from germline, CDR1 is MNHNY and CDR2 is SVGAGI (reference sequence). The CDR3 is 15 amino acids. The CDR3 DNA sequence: TGTGCCAGCAGCCACAGGGGACTAGCGGACAATGAGCAGTTCTTC. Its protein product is CASSHRGLADNEQFF.

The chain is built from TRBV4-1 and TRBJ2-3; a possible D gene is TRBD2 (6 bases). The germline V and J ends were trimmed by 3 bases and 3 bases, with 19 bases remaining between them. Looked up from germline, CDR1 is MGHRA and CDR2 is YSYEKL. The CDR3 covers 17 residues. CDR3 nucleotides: TGCGCCAGCAGCCAGACGTTAAGGGGAGGAGAGACAGATACGCAGTATTTT. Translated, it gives CASSQTLRGGETDTQYF.

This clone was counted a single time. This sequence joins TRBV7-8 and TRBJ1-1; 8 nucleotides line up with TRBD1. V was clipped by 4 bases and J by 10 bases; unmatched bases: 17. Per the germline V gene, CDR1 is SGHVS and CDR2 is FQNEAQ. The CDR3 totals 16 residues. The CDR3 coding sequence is TGTGCCAGCAGCTCCCGGACAGGGCTTCTCTGGGTGGGAGCTTTCTTT. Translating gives CASSSRTGLLWVGAFF.

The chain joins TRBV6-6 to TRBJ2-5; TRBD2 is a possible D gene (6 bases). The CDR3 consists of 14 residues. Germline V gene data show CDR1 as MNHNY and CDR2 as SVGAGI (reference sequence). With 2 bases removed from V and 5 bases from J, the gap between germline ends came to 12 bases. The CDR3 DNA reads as TGTGCCAGCAGTTACCGGCGGGGAGGTGAGACCCAGTACTTC. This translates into CASSYRRGGETQYF.

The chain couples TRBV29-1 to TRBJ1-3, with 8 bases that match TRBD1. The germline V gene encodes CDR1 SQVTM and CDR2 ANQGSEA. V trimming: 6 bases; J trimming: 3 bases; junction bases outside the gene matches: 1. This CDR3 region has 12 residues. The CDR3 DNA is TGCAGCGTGACAGGGGTTGGAAACACCATATATTTT. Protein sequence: CSVTGVGNTIYF.

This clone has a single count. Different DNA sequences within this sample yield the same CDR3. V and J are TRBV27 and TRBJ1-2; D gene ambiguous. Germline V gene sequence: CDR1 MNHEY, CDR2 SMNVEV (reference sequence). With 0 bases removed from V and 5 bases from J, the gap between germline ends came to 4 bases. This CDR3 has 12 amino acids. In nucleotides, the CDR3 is TGTGCCAGCAGTTTATCTGGGTATGGCTACACCTTC. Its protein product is CASSLSGYGYTF.

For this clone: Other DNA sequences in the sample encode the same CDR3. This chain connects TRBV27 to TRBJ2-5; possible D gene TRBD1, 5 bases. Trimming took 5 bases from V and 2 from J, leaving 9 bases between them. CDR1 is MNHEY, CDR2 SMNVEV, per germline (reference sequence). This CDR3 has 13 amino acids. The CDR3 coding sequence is TGTGCCAGCAGTAGCAGGGCTCAAGAGACCCAGTACTTC. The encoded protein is CASSSRAQETQYF.

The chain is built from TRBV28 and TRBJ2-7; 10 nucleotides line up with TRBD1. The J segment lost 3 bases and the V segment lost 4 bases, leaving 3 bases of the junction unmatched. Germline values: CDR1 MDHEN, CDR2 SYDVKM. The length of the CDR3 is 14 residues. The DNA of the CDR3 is TGTGCCAGCAGTTCGGGGACAGGGGACTACGAGCAGTACTTC. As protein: CASSSGTGDYEQYF.

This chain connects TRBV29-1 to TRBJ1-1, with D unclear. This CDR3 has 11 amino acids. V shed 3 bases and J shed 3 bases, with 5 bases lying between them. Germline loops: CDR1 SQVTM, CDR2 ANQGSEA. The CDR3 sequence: CSVEEYTEAFF. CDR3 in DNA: TGCAGCGTTGAGGAATACACTGAAGCTTTCTTT.

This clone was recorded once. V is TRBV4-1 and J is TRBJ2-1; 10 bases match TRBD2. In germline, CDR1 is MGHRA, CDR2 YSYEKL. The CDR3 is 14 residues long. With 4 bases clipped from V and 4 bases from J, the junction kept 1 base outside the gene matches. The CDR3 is CASSLLAGYNEQFF. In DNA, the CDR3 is TGCGCCAGCAGCCTACTAGCGGGGTACAATGAGCAGTTCTTC.

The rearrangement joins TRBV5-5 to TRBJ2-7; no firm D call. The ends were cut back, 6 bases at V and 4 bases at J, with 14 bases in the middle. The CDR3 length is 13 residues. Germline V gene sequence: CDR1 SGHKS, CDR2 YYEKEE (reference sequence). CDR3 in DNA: TGTGCCAGCACCCCCTTGCTGGATTACGAGCAGTACTTC. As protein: CASTPLLDYEQYF.

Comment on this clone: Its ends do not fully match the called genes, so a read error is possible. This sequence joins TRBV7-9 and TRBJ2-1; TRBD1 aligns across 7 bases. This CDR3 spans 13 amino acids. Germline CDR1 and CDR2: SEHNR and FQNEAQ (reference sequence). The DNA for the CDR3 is TGTGCCAGCAGCTTAGTGGGCTCTCGGACAGGTATCTTC. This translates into CASSLVGSRTGIF.

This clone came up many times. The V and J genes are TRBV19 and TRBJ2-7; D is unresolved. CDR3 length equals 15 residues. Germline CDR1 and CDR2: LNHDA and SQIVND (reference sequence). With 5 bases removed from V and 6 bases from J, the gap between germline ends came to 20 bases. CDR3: CASSVWGSFPSEQYF. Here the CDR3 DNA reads TGTGCCAGTAGTGTTTGGGGATCATTCCCGTCCGAGCAGTACTTC.